This T cell receptor beta chain was documented in a study of identical twins. General observations from the study: Out-of-frame beta sequences exhibited a weaker degree of excess twin sharing.

Unique molecular identifiers were present on cDNA, and template switching added a universal primer site. Each CDR3 protein is one row after TCRdb ran MiXCR on the 5' RACE reads. Here the sample spans 510,000 or so distinct CDR3 sequences, roughly 15% being singletons. This clonotype was detected only a few times. Its antigen is still unknown. These same data were also listed under a study on yellow fever vaccine responses in identical twins.

What was sequenced was CD4+ T cells sorted from blood. This TCR was sampled from a woman between 18 and 29 years old in good health.

DNA for the CDR3: TGCAGCGTTGGCAGGGGGGCCTACAATGAGCAGTTCTTC. Amino acid sequence: CSVGRGAYNEQFF. This chain joins TRBV29-1 and TRBJ2-1, with D tentatively TRBD1 (7 bases). The CDR3 runs 13 residues. Germline CDR1 is SQVTM and CDR2 is ANQGSEA. V was pared by 4 bases and J by 2 bases, with 9 bases between.